This T cell receptor (beta chain) was documented in a study of blood T cell repertoires in COVID-19. The CDR3 consists of 15 residues. Per germline, CDR1 LNHDA and CDR2 SQIVND (reference sequence). Trimming removed 8 bases at V and 0 bases at J, with 16 bases between. In the original processing: Amplified reference gene primers provided the basis for estimating nucleated cell counts. TCRdb's copy holds only in-frame clones and misses some; the assay was immunoSEQ multiplex PCR. V and J calls and clone size are given by that table; D and trimming were obtained from the DNA. This sample has about 170,000 clones, with approximately 83% found just once.

The chain is built from TRBV19 and TRBJ1-2; D gene uncertain. This clonotype was obtained from a human donor with acute or convalescent COVID-19. The donor label of this sample is uncertain. The source material was peripheral blood. The CDR3 region has the DNA TGTGCCAGTGTTGGGAGGCCGTTTTCTAACTATGGCTACACCTTC. This gives the protein CASVGRPFSNYGYTF.